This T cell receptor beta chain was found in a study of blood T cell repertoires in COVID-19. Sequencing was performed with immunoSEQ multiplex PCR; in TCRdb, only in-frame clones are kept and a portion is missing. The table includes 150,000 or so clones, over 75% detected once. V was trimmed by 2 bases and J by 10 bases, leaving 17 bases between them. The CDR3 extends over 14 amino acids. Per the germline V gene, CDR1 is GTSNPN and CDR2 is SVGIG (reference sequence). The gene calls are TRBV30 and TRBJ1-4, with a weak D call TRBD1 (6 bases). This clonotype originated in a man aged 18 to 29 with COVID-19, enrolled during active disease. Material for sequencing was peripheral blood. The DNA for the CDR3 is TGTGCCTGGAGTAGGGGGGGTTCAGTCGGAAAACTGTTTTTT. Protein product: CAWSRGGSVGKLFF.